This TCR beta chain was sequenced for a study of Graves' ophthalmopathy and Graves' hyperthyroidism. Study information: Before any treatment, peripheral blood was taken at the initial diagnosis. Study results and limitations: Prediction of ophthalmopathy progression reached around 70% sensitivity and around 76% specificity. Researchers report that a 13-signature model separated ophthalmopathy from stable hyperthyroidism, posting 85% to 90% sensitivity and 75% to 84% specificity.

CDR1 and CDR2 (germline): LNHDA, SQIVND (reference sequence). CDR3 length equals 13 residues. Trimming stripped 9 bases from V and 4 bases from J, with 13 bases between. From RNA, the CDR3 regions of TCR beta chains were amplified and sequenced. Second-round multiplex PCR came after first-round RT-PCR with HTBI primers. TCRdb processed the multiplex PCR reads anew with MiXCR; each CDR3 protein has one entry. The data hold approximately 700,000 distinct CDR3 sequences, with roughly two fifths observed a single time. A note on this clonotype: Its matching antigen is unknown.

Material: peripheral blood. The origin of this receptor is an adult man with Graves' ophthalmopathy. This rearrangement joins TRBV19 to TRBJ1-5, with D unresolved. The CDR3 DNA reads TGTGCCAGCAGTCACATGGGTAATCAGCCCCAGCATTTT. Translation gives CASSHMGNQPQHF.